Below are 14 T cell receptor beta chains sequenced from a single sample in a study of shared clonotypes between healthy human individuals. This table comes from immunoSEQ multiplex PCR, and its TCRdb copy is limited to in-frame clones, with some not included. The sample carries around 550,000 clones, about 96% recorded once. Sample: naive CD4+ T cells sorted from blood. Indicated subset: CD45RA+ positively selected. These receptors came from a woman younger than 45 in good health.

The genes are TRBV9 and TRBJ1-6; 9 bases agree with TRBD1. The CDR3 runs to 16 residues. Germline CDR1 is SGDLS and CDR2 is YYNGEE. V gave up 3 bases and J gave up 8 bases; unmatched junction bases: 9. CDR3 nucleotide sequence: TGTGCCAGCAGCGACCACCGGTGGACAGGGGATTCACCCCTCCACTTT. It is translated as CASSDHRWTGDSPLHF.

The chain employs TRBV28 and TRBJ1-4; 7 bases are a match to TRBD1. CDR1 MDHEN and CDR2 SYDVKM come from the germline V gene. The CDR3 loop spans 15 amino acids. V gave up 5 bases and J gave up 6 bases; unmatched junction bases: 9. CDR3 nucleotides: TGTGCCAGCAGTCTCACAGACAGGGAGTATGAAAAACTGTTTTTT. As protein: CASSLTDREYEKLFF.

The chain is built from TRBV2 and TRBJ2-2; possible D gene TRBD2, 5 bases. This CDR3 region has 13 residues. Looked up from germline, CDR1 is SNHLY and CDR2 is FYNNEI. The germline V and J ends were trimmed by 8 bases and 4 bases, with 11 bases remaining between them. The chain's CDR3 is CASAGGFTGELFF. The CDR3, as DNA: TGTGCCAGCGCGGGCGGATTCACCGGGGAGCTGTTTTTT.

On this clone: The sample has other DNA sequences that encode this CDR3 too. The chain is built from TRBV28 and TRBJ2-1; 10 bases match TRBD1. The CDR3 has 15 amino acids. V shed 4 bases, J shed 4 bases, and the junction held 4 bases outside the gene matches. Germline CDR1 MDHEN, CDR2 SYDVKM. The DNA of the CDR3 is TGTGCCAGCAGTTCCCCGGGACAGGGGTACAATGAGCAGTTCTTC. Its protein product is CASSSPGQGYNEQFF.

The chain recombines TRBV6-6 with TRBJ1-5, with a weak D call TRBD1 (6 bases). The CDR3 has 15 residues. Trimming took off 2 bases at V and 1 base at J, with 9 bases between the two ends. Germline V gene lookup returns CDR1 MNHNY and CDR2 SVGAGI (reference sequence). CDR3 region: CASSYGTPSNQPQHF. The CDR3 nucleotides are TGTGCCAGCAGTTACGGGACACCAAGCAATCAGCCCCAGCATTTT.

The chain recombines TRBV21-1 with TRBJ2-6; no DNA check was done on the table's D call, TRBD1. TRBV21-1 is a recognized pseudogene. The CDR3 consists of 17 residues. CDR3 sequence: CASSKDRAPSGANVLTF. Written as DNA, the CDR3 is TGTGCCAGCAGCAAGGACAGGGCCCCCTCTGGGGCCAACGTCCTGACTTTC.

The chain employs TRBV30 and TRBJ1-4; no firm D call. Germline CDR1 GTSNPN, CDR2 SVGIG (reference sequence). V gave up 2 bases and J gave up 0 bases, with 7 bases separating them. The CDR3 consists of 14 residues. CDR3 protein: CAWSPLTTNEKLFF. In DNA, the CDR3 is TGTGCCTGGAGTCCGCTTACAACTAATGAAAAACTGTTTTTT.

In its sample, this clone was seen a few times. The chain combines TRBV11-2 with TRBJ2-7; 7 nucleotides match TRBD2. This CDR3 spans 15 amino acids. The junction had 3 bases not matched to a gene; V was cut back by 1 base and J by 0 bases. Germline V gene sequence: CDR1 SGHAT, CDR2 FQNNGV. The CDR3 DNA sequence: TGTGCCAGCAGCTTAGCTGGGACTATCTCCTACGAGCAGTACTTC. The encoded protein is CASSLAGTISYEQYF.

The V and J genes are TRBV11-2 and TRBJ2-3; 7 bases agree with TRBD2. The CDR3 extends over 16 amino acids. Germline V gene sequence: CDR1 SGHAT, CDR2 FQNNGV. The V and J ends lost 5 bases and 2 bases, in that order; junction bases with no gene match: 10. Here the CDR3 DNA reads TGTGCCAGCAGCCCCATCCACGGGAGGCTCACAGATACGCAGTATTTT. Its translation: CASSPIHGRLTDTQYF.

The chain has TRBV9 and TRBJ1-6; no firm D call. Trimming left V 0 bases short and J 8 bases short, with 15 bases between. Germline V gene sequence: CDR1 SGDLS, CDR2 YYNGEE. The CDR3 is made up of 16 amino acids. CDR3 sequence: CASSVASTGRDSPLHF. Here the CDR3 DNA reads TGTGCCAGCAGCGTAGCCTCCACTGGGCGCGATTCACCCCTCCACTTT. The complete variable domain, with remaining parts taken from reference TRBV9 and TRBJ1-6, reads DSGVTQTPKHLITATGQRVTLRCSPRSGDLSVYWYQQSLDQGLQFLIQYYNGEERAKGNILERFSAQQFPDLHSELNLSSLELGDSALYFCASSVASTGRDSPLHFGNGTRLTVT.

The chain is built from TRBV7-2 and TRBJ2-5; unclear D gene. The J call is doubtful: the DNA matches TRBJ2-7 better. The CDR3 is 12 residues long. The germline CDR1 and CDR2 sequences are SGHTA and FQGNSA. CDR3 sequence (DNA): TGTGCCAGCAGCTTAGCCCCCTACGAGCAGTACTTC. Translated: CASSLAPYEQYF.

The chain uses TRBV6-5 and TRBJ2-1; 12 bases fit TRBD2. The trim removed 10 bases at V and 8 bases at J, leaving 12 bases unmatched. The germline V gene encodes CDR1 MNHEY and CDR2 SVGAGI. This CDR3 region has 15 residues. Here the CDR3 DNA reads TGTGCCACCAGGCCCTTGGGACTAGCGGGTCATGAGCAGTTCTTC. Amino acid sequence: CATRPLGLAGHEQFF.

The chain is built from TRBV28 and TRBJ1-2, with a possible D match to TRBD1 (5 bases). Germline CDR1 reads MDHEN; CDR2 reads SYDVKM. V was cut by 4 bases and J by 0 bases, with 27 bases left in between. CDR3 length: 20 amino acids. CDR3 DNA sequence: TGTGCCAGCAGTTCTCGGAAAAGGGGACTCCTCCGGGCCTCTAACTATGGCTACACCTTC. Protein product: CASSSRKRGLLRASNYGYTF.

This chain links TRBV5-4 with TRBJ1-3; D unresolved. V shed 3 bases and J shed 0 bases, with 10 bases lying between them. The CDR3 has 15 residues. In germline, CDR1 is SGHNT, CDR2 YYREEE (reference sequence). The chain's CDR3 is CASSSQQSSGNTIYF. The CDR3 DNA is TGTGCCAGCAGCTCCCAACAGAGCTCTGGAAACACCATATATTTT.